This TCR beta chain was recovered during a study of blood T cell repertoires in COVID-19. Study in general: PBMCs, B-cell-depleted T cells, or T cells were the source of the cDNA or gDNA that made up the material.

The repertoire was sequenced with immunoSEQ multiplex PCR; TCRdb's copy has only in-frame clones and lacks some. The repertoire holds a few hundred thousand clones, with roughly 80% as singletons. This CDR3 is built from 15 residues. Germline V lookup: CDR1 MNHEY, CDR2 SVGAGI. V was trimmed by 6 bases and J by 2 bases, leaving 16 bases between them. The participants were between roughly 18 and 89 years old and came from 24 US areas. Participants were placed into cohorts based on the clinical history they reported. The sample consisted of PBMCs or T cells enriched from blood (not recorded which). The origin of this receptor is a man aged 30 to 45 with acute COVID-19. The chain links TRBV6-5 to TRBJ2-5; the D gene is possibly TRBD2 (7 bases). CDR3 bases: TGTGCCAGCAGCCGCAGTCGGGGGGCACAAGAGACCCAGTACTTC. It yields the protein CASSRSRGAQETQYF.